This note documents a single T cell receptor beta chain sequence. The data derive from a study of shared clonotypes between healthy human individuals. The repertoire was sequenced with immunoSEQ multiplex PCR; TCRdb's copy has only in-frame clones and lacks some. The sample lists approximately 2.1 million clones; approximately 93% were seen once. Per the germline V gene, CDR1 is SGHAT and CDR2 is FQNNGV. Between the trimmed V and J ends, which lost 3 bases and 2 bases, there was a span of 11 bases. CDR3 length: 15 amino acids. The V call is TRBV11-2, the J call TRBJ1-3; D gene ambiguous. The specimen sequenced was naive CD4+ T cells from PBMCs. Subset in this sample: CD45RA+ positively selected. The clonotype comes from a man between 18 and 35 years old in good health. Some clones in this sample may be carry-over from other donors' samples. The CDR3 is CASSFQWQTGNTIYF. CDR3 nucleotide sequence: TGTGCCAGCAGCTTTCAATGGCAGACTGGAAACACCATATATTTT.